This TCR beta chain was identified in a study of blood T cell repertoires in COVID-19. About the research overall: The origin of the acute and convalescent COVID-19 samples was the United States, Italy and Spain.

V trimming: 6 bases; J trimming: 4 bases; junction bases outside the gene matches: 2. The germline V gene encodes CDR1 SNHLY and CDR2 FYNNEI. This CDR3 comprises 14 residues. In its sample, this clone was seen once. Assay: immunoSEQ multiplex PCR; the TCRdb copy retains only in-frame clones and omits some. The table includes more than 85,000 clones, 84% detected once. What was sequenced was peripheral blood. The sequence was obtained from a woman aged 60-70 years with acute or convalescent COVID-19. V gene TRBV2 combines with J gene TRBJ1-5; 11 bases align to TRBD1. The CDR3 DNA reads TGTGCCAGCAGCCGGGACAGGGGGAATCAGCCCCAGCATTTT. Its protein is CASSRDRGNQPQHF.